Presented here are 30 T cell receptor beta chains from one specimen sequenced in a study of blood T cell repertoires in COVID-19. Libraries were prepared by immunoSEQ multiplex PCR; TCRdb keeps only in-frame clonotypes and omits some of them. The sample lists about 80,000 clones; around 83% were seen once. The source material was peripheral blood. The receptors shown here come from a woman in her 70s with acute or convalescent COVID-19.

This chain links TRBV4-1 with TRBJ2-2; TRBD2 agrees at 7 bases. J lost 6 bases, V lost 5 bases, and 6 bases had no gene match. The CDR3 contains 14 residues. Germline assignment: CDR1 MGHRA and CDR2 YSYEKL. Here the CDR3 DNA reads TGCGCCAGCAGCTCCAGCGGGATGTCCGGGGAGCTGTTTTTT. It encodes CASSSSGMSGELFF.

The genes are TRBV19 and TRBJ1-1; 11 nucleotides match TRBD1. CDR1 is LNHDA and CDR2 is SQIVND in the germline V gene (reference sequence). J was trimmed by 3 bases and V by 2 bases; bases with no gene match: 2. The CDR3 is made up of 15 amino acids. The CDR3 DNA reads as TGTGCCAGTAGTATAAGGGGACAGGGGGACACTGAAGCTTTCTTT. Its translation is CASSIRGQGDTEAFF. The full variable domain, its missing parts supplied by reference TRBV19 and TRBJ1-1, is DGGITQSPKYLFRKEGQNVTLSCEQNLNHDAMYWYRQDPGQGLRLIYYSQIVNDFQKGDIAEGYSVSREKKESFPLTVTSAQKNPTAFYLCASSIRGQGDTEAFFGQGTRLTVV.

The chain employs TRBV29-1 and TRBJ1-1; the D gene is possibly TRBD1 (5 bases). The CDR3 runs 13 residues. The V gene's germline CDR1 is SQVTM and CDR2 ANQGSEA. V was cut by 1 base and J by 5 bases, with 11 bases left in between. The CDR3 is CSVEGSRGTEAFF. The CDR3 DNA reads TGCAGCGTTGAAGGATCCCGGGGGACTGAAGCTTTCTTT.

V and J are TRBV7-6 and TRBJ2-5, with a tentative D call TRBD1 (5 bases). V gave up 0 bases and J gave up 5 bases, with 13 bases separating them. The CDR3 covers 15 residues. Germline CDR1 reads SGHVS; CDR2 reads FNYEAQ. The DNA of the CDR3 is TGTGCCAGCAGCTTAGCTACTCACCCAGGGGAGACCCAGTACTTC. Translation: CASSLATHPGETQYF.

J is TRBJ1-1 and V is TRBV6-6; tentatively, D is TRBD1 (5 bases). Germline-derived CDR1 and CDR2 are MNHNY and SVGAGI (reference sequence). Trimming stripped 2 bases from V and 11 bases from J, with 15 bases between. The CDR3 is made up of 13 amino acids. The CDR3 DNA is TGTGCCAGCAGTTACCCGGACGGGGGAGAGGCTTTCTTT. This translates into CASSYPDGGEAFF.

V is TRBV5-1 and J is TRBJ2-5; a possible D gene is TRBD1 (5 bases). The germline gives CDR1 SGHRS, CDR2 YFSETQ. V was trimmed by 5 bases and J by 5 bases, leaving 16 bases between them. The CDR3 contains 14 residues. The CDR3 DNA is TGCGCCAGCAGGCTGGTAGGGGTCGTGGAGACCCAGTACTTC. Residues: CASRLVGVVETQYF.

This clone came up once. The CDR3 spells CASSIPGSAEPQHF. The CDR3 DNA is TGTGCCAGTAGTATCCCAGGGTCCGCGGAGCCCCAGCATTTT. This chain links TRBV19 with TRBJ1-5; D possibly corresponds to TRBD1 (5 bases). Trimming stripped 3 bases from V and 8 bases from J, with 14 bases between. CDR3 size: 14 residues. The V gene's germline CDR1 is LNHDA and CDR2 SQIVND (reference sequence). The full variable domain, its missing parts supplied by reference TRBV19 and TRBJ1-5, is DGGITQSPKYLFRKEGQNVTLSCEQNLNHDAMYWYRQDPGQGLRLIYYSQIVNDFQKGDIAEGYSVSREKKESFPLTVTSAQKNPTAFYLCASSIPGSAEPQHFGDGTRLSIL.

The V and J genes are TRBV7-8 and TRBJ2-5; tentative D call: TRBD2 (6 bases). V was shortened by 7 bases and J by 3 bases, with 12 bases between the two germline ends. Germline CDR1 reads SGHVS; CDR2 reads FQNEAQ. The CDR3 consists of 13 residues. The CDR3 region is CASNLGGEETQYF. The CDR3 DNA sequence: TGTGCCAGCAACCTCGGGGGAGAAGAGACCCAGTACTTC.

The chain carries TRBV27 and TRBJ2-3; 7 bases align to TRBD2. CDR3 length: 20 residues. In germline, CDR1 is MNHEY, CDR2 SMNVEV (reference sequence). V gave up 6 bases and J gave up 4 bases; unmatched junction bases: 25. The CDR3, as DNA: TGTGCCAGCAGGCCCTCCGGGCCCCGGGCTAGCGGACGACCGGCAGATACGCAGTATTTT. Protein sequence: CASRPSGPRASGRPADTQYF.

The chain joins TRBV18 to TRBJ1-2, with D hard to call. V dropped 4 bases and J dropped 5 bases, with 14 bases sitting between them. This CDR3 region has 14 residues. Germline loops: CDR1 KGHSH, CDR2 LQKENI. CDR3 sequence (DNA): TGTGCCAGCTCACGCGACTCCTTTCGTTATGGCTACACCTTC. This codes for CASSRDSFRYGYTF.

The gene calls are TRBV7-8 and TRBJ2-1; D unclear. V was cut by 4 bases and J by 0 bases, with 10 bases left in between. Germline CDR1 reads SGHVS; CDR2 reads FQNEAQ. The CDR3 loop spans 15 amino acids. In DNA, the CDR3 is TGTGCCAGCAGCTCAAACTTGGTCTCCTACAATGAGCAGTTCTTC. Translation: CASSSNLVSYNEQFF. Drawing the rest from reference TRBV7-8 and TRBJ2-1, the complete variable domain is GAGVSQSPRYKVAKRGQDVALRCDPISGHVSLFWYQQALGQGPEFLTYFQNEAQLDKSGLPSDRFFAERPEGSVSTLKIQRTQQEDSAVYLCASSSNLVSYNEQFFGPGTRLTVL.

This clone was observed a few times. This chain's CDR3 is CASSLQATPQHF. As DNA, the CDR3 is TGTGCCAGCAGTTTACAGGCGACGCCCCAGCATTTT. The chain couples TRBV12-3 or TRBV12-4 to TRBJ1-5, with D hard to call. The CDR3 runs 12 residues. Trimming left V 2 bases short and J 9 bases short, with 8 bases between.

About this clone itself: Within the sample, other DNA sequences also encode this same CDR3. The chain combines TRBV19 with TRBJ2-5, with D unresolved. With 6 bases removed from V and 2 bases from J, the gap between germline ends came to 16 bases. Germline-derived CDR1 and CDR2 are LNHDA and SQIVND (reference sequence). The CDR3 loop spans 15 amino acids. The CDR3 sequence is CASSALYSPQETQYF. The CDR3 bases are TGTGCCAGTAGCGCCCTATACAGCCCTCAAGAGACCCAGTACTTC. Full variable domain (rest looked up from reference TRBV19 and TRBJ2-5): DGGITQSPKYLFRKEGQNVTLSCEQNLNHDAMYWYRQDPGQGLRLIYYSQIVNDFQKGDIAEGYSVSREKKESFPLTVTSAQKNPTAFYLCASSALYSPQETQYFGPGTRLLVL.

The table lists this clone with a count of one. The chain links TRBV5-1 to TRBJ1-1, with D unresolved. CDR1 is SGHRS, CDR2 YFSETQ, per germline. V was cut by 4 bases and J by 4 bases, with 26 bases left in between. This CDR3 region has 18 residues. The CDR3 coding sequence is TGCGCCAGCAGCCTGGGGTCGCAACTCAATGGTCGGGGCACTGAAGCTTTCTTT. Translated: CASSLGSQLNGRGTEAFF.

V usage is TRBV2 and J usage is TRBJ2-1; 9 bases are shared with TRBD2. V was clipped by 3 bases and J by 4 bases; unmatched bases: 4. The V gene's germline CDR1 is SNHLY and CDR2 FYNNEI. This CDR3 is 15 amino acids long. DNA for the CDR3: TGTGCCAGCAGTGATAGCGCGGGAGGGTACAATGAGCAGTTCTTC. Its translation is CASSDSAGGYNEQFF.

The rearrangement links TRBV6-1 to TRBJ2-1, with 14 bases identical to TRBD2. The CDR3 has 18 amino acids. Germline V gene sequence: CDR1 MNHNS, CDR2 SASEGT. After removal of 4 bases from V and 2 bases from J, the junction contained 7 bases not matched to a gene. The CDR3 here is CASSGTSGGTVPYNEQFF. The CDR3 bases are TGTGCCAGCAGTGGGACTAGCGGGGGGACGGTTCCCTACAATGAGCAGTTCTTC.

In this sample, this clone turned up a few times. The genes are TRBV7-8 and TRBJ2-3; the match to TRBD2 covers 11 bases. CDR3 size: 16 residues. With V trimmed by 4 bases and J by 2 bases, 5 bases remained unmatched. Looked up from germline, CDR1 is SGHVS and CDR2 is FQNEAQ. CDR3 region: CASSSTSGTYTDTQYF. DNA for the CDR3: TGTGCCAGCAGCTCGACTAGCGGGACCTACACAGATACGCAGTATTTT.

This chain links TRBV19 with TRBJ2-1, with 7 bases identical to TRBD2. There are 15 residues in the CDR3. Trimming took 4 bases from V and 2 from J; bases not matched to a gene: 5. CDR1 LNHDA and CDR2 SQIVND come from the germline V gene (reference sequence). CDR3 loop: CASSTTSVPYNEQFF. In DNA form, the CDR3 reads TGTGCCAGTAGTACCACTAGCGTACCCTACAATGAGCAGTTCTTC.

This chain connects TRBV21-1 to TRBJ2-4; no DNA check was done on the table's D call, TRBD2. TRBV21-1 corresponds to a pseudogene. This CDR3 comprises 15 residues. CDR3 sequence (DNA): TGTGCCAGCCGACACCGGCGGGAGCGCGGAAACATTCAGTACTTC. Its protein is CASRHRRERGNIQYF.

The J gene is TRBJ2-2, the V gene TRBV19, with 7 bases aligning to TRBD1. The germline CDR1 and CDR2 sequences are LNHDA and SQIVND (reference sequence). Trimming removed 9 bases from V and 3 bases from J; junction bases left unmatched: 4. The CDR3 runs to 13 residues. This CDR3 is CASQTGYTGELFF. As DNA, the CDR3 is TGTGCCAGCCAGACAGGGTACACCGGGGAGCTGTTTTTT.

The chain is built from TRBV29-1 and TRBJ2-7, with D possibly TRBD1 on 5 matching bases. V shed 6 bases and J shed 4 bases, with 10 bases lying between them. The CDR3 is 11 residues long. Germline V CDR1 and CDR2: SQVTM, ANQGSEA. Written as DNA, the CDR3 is TGCAGCGTGGCGACAGATTACGAGCAGTACTTC. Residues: CSVATDYEQYF.

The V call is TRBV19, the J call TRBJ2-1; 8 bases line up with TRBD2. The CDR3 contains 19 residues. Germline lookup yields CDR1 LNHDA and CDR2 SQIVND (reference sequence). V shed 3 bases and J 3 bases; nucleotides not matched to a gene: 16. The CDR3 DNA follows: TGTGCCAGTAGTATTTCCACCCTCCCCCGGACTAGCTTCTACAATGAGCAGTTCTTC. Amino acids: CASSISTLPRTSFYNEQFF. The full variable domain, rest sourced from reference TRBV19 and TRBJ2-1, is DGGITQSPKYLFRKEGQNVTLSCEQNLNHDAMYWYRQDPGQGLRLIYYSQIVNDFQKGDIAEGYSVSREKKESFPLTVTSAQKNPTAFYLCASSISTLPRTSFYNEQFFGPGTRLTVL.

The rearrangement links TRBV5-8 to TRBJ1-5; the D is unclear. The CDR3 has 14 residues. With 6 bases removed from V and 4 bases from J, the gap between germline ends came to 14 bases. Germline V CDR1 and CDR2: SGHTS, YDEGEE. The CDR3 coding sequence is TGTGCCAGCACCCAGGAGGCGCAAAATCAGCCCCAGCATTTT. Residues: CASTQEAQNQPQHF.

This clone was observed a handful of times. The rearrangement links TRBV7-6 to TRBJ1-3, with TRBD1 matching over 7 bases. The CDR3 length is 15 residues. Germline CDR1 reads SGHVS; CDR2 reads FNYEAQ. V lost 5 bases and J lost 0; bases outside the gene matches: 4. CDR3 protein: CASSDTGASGNTIYF. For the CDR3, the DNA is TGTGCCAGCAGCGACACAGGGGCCTCTGGAAACACCATATATTTT.

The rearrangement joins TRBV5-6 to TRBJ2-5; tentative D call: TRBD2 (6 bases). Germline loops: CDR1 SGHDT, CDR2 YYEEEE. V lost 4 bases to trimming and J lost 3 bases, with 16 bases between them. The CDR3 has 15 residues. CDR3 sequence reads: CASSHGGLTKETQYF. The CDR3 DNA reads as TGTGCCAGCAGCCACGGGGGTCTGACTAAAGAGACCCAGTACTTC. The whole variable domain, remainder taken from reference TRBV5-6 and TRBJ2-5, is DAGVTQSPTHLIKTRGQQVTLRCSPKSGHDTVSWYQQALGQGPQFIFQYYEEEERQRGNFPDRFSGHQFPNYSSELNVNALLLGDSALYLCASSHGGLTKETQYFGPGTRLLVL.

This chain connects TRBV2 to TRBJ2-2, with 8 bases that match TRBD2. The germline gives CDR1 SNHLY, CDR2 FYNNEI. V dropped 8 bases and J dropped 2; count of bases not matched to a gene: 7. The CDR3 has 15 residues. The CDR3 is CASRWLAGNTGELFF. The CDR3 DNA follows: TGTGCCAGCCGGTGGTTAGCGGGAAACACCGGGGAGCTGTTTTTT.

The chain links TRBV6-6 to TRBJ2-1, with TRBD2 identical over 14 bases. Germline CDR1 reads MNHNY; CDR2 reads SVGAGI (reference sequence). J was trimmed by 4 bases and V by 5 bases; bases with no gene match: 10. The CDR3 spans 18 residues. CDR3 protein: CASSPRQGLAGGYNEQFF. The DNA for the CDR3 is TGTGCCAGCAGTCCACGACAAGGACTAGCGGGAGGATACAATGAGCAGTTCTTC.

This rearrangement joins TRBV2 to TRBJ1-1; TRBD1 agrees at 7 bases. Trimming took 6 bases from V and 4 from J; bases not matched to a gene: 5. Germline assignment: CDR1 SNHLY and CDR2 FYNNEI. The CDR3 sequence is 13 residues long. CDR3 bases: TGTGCCAGCAGGACAGGGCTAACCACTGAAGCTTTCTTT. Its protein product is CASRTGLTTEAFF.

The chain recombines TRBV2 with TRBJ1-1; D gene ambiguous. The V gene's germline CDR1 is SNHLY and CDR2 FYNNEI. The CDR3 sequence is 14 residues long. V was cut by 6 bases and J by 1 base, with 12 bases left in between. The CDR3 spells CASSPLNSNTEAFF. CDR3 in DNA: TGTGCCAGCAGCCCACTCAACTCGAACACTGAAGCTTTCTTT. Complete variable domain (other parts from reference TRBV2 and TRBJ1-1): EPEVTQTPSHQVTQMGQEVILRCVPISNHLYFYWYRQILGQKVEFLVSFYNNEISEKSEIFDDQFSVERPDGSNFTLKIRSTKLEDSAMYFCASSPLNSNTEAFFGQGTRLTVV.

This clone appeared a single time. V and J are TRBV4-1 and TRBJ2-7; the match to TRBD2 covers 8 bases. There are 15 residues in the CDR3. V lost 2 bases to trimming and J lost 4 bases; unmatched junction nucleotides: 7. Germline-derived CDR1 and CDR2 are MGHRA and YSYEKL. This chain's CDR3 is CASSQPGTSVYEQYF. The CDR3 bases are TGCGCCAGCAGCCAACCCGGGACTAGTGTGTACGAGCAGTACTTC.